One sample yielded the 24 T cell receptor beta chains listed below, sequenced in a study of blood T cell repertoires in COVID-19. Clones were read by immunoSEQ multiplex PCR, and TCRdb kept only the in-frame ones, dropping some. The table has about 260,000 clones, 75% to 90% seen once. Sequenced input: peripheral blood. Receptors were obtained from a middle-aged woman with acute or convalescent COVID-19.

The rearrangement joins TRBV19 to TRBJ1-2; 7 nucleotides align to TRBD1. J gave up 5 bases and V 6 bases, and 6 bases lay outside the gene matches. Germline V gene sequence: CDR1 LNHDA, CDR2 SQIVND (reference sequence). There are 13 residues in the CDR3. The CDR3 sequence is CASSSTGDYGYTF. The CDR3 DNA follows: TGTGCCAGTAGCAGTACAGGGGATTATGGCTACACCTTC.

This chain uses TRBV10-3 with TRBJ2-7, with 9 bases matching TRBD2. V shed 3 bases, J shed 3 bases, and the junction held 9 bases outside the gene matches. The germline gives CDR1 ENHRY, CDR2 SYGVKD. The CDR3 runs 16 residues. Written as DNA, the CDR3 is TGTGCCATCAGTGAAGTTGATACTAGCGGGCGCTACGAGCAGTACGTC. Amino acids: CAISEVDTSGRYEQYV.

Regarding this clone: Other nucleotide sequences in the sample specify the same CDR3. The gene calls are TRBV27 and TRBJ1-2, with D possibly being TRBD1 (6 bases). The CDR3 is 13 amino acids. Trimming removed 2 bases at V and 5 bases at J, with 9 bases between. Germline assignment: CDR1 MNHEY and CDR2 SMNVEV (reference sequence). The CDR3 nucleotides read TGTGCCAGCAGTTTAGGTCAGGGGTATGGCTACACCTTC. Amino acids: CASSLGQGYGYTF.

The CDR3 DNA reads as TGTGCCAGCAGGCATCGCGGGGCCACTGAAGCTTTCTTT. Translated, it gives CASRHRGATEAFF. This sequence joins TRBV6-6 and TRBJ1-1; D may be TRBD1 (5 bases). This CDR3 has 13 amino acids. CDR1 and CDR2 from the germline V gene are MNHNY and SVGAGI (reference sequence). V shed 6 bases and J shed 4 bases, with 12 bases lying between them.

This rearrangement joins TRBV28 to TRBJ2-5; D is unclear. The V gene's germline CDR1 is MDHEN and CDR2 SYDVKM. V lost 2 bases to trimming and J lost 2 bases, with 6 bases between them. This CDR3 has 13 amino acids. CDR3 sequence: CASSLPQQETQYF. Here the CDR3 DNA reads TGTGCCAGCAGTTTACCGCAGCAAGAGACCCAGTACTTC.

For the CDR3, the DNA is TGCGCCAGCAGCTTGGCACACGCGACAGTGAACACTGAAGCTTTCTTT. As protein: CASSLAHATVNTEAFF. The chain employs TRBV5-1 and TRBJ1-1; D may be TRBD1 (5 bases). The CDR3 loop spans 16 amino acids. Between the trimmed V and J ends, which lost 0 bases and 0 bases, there was a span of 12 bases. Germline CDR1 and CDR2: SGHRS and YFSETQ. The full variable domain, completed using reference TRBV5-1 and TRBJ1-1, is KAGVTQTPRYLIKTRGQQVTLSCSPISGHRSVSWYQQTPGQGLQFLFEYFSETQRNKGNFPGRFSGRQFSNSRSEMNVSTLELGDSALYLCASSLAHATVNTEAFFGQGTRLTVV.

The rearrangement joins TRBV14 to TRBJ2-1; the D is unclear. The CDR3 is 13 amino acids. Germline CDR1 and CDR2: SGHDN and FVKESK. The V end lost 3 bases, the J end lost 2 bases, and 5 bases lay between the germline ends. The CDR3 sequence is CASSHGPYNEQFF. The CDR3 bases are TGTGCCAGCAGCCATGGGCCCTACAATGAGCAGTTCTTC. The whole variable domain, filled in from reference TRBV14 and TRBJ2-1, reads EAGVTQFPSHSVIEKGQTVTLRCDPISGHDNLYWYRRVMGKEIKFLLHFVKESKQDESGMPNNRFLAERTGGTYSTLKVQPAELEDSGVYFCASSHGPYNEQFFGPGTRLTVL.

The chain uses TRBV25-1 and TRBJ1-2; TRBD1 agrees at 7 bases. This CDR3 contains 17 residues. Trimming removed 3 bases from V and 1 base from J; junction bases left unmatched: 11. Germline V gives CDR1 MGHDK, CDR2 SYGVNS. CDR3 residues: CASSDRDRPDLNYGYTF. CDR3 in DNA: TGTGCCAGCAGTGACCGGGACAGACCCGACCTTAACTATGGCTACACCTTC.

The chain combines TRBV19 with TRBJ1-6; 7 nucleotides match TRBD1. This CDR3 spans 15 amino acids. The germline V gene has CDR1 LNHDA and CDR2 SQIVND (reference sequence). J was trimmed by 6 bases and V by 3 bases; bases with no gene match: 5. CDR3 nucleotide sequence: TGTGCCAGTAGTATGGGGGGACAGATTAATTCACCCCTCCACTTT. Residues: CASSMGGQINSPLHF.

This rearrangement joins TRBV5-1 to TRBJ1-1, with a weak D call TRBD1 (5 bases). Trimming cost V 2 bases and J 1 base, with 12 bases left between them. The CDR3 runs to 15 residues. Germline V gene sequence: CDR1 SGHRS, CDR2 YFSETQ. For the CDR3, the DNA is TGCGCCAGCAGCTTTGCGGGACGGAGGAACACTGAAGCTTTCTTT. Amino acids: CASSFAGRRNTEAFF.

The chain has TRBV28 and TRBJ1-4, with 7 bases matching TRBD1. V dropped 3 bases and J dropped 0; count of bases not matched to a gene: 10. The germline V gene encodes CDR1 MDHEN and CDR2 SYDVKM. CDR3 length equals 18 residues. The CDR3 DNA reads TGTGCCAGCAGTTTGGCCGGGACAGTTATTGCAACTAATGAAAAACTGTTTTTT. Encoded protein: CASSLAGTVIATNEKLFF.

The CDR3 DNA reads as TGTGCCAGCAGTCGAGGCGGGAGGTCTAGCAATCAGCCCCAGCATTTT. It encodes CASSRGGRSSNQPQHF. The V and J genes are TRBV6-6 and TRBJ1-5; D is undetermined. The CDR3 is 16 residues long. The ends were cut back, 5 bases at V and 0 bases at J, with 14 bases in the middle. Germline CDR1 and CDR2: MNHNY and SVGAGI (reference sequence).

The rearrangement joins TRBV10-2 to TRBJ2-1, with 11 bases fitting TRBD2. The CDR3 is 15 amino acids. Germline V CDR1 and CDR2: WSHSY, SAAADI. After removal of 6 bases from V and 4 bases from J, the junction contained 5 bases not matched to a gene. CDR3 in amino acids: CASRAPSGGYNEQFF. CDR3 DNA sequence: TGCGCCAGCAGAGCCCCTAGCGGGGGGTACAATGAGCAGTTCTTC.

For the CDR3, the DNA is TGTGCCAGCAGCCAAGCCCTTCTCGGGGGGCTAATCTCTGGAAACACCATATATTTT. Translation gives CASSQALLGGLISGNTIYF. The chain carries TRBV3-1 (or the pseudogene TRBV3-2) and TRBJ1-3; TRBD1 might be the D (6 bases). Between the trimmed V and J ends, which lost 1 base and 0 bases, there was a span of 19 bases. This CDR3 contains 19 residues. Germline CDR1 is LGHDT and CDR2 is YNNKEL (reference sequence).

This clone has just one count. The CDR3 DNA follows: TGTGCCAGCAGCTTGACAGGGAATAGCAATCAGCCCCAGCATTTT. Translated: CASSLTGNSNQPQHF. The chain is built from TRBV7-8 and TRBJ1-5; 7 positions agree with TRBD1. Germline CDR1 SGHVS, CDR2 FQNEAQ. V trimming: 3 bases; J trimming: 0 bases; junction bases outside the gene matches: 2. The CDR3 has 15 amino acids.

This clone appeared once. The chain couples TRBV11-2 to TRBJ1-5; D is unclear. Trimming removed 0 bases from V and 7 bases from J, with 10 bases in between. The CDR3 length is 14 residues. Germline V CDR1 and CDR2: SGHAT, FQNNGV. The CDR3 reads CASSLEGSGQPQHF. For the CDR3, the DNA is TGTGCCAGCAGCTTAGAAGGGTCGGGGCAGCCCCAGCATTTT.

The CDR3 nucleotides are TGTGCCTGGAGTGCCCTCGGGAAGAGCTACTTAGTTGAAGCTTTCTTT. This gives the protein CAWSALGKSYLVEAFF. This chain joins TRBV30 and TRBJ1-1; D gene ambiguous. This CDR3 has 16 residues. V was shortened by 1 base and J by 7 bases, with 22 bases between the two germline ends. CDR1 and CDR2 (germline): GTSNPN, SVGIG (reference sequence).

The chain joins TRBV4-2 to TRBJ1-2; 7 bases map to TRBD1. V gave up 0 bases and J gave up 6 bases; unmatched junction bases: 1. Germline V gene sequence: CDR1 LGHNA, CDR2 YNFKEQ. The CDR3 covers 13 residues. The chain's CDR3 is CASSQETGNGYTF. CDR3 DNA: TGTGCCAGCAGCCAAGAGACAGGGAATGGCTACACCTTC.

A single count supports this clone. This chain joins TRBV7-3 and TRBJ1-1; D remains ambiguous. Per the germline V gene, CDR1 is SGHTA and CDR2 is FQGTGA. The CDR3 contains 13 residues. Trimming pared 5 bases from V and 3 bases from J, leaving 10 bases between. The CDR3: CASSTKADTEAFF. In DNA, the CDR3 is TGTGCCAGCAGCACAAAAGCGGACACTGAAGCTTTCTTT.

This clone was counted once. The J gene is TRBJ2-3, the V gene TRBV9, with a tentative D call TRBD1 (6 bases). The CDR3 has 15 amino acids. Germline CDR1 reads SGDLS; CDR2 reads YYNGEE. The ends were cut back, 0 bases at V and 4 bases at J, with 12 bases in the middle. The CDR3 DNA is TGTGCCAGCAGCGTAGTTGGGGGCAGGGCAGATACGCAGTATTTT. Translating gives CASSVVGGRADTQYF.

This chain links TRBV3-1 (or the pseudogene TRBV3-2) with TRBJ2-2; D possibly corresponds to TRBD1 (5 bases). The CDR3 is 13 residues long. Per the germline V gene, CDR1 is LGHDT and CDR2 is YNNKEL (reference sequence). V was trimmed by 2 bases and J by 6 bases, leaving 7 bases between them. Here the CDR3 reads CASSQSRAGELFF. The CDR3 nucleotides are TGTGCCAGCAGCCAAAGCAGGGCCGGGGAGCTGTTTTTT.

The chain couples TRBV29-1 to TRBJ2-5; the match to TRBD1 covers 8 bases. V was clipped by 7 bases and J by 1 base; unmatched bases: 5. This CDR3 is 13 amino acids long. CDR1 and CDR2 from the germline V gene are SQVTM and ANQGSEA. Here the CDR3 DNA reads TGCAGCGGTCAGGGGGCCCCCCAAGAGACCCAGTACTTC. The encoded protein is CSGQGAPQETQYF.

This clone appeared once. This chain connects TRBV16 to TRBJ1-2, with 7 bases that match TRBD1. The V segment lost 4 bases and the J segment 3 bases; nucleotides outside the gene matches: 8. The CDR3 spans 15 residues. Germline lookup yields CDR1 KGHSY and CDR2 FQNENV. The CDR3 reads CASSRSGQADYGYTF. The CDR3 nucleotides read TGTGCCAGCAGCCGATCCGGACAGGCGGACTATGGCTACACCTTC.

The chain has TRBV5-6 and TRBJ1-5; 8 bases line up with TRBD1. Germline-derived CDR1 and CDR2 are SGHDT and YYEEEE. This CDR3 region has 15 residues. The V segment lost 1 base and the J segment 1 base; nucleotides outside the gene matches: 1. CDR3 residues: CASSLRDRSNQPQHF. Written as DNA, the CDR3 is TGTGCCAGCAGCTTGCGGGACAGGAGCAATCAGCCCCAGCATTTT.